Each of the 24 T cell receptor beta chains below was sequenced from the same sample in a study of T cell clonotyping in hematopoietic cell transplantation. The assay was immunoSEQ multiplex PCR, and TCRdb's table has in-frame clones only and misses some. This sample has roughly 16,000 clones, with about nine tenths found just once. Sequenced sample: peripheral blood mononuclear cells. The receptor source for this set is a middle-aged man in good health. Some clones in this sample may be carry-over from other donors' samples.

The V call is TRBV7-2, the J call TRBJ1-5; D remains ambiguous. The germline gives CDR1 SGHTA, CDR2 FQGNSA. CDR3 size: 13 residues. Trimming stripped 5 bases from V and 7 bases from J, with 12 bases between. The CDR3 reads CASSPQLGQPQHF. DNA of the CDR3: TGTGCCAGCAGCCCCCAACTAGGGCAGCCCCAGCATTTT.

The chain links TRBV30 to TRBJ2-5, with a tentative D call TRBD2 (5 bases). Germline V gives CDR1 GTSNPN, CDR2 SVGIG (reference sequence). The V end lost 1 base, the J end lost 1 base, and 10 bases lay between the germline ends. There are 14 residues in the CDR3. CDR3 sequence: CAWSGDYIQETQYF. The CDR3 bases are TGTGCCTGGAGTGGTGACTACATCCAAGAGACCCAGTACTTC.

This clone was recorded once. CDR3 amino acids: CASSHRDFSIEQYF. CDR3 DNA sequence: TGTGCCAGCAGCCACCGGGACTTTTCGATCGAGCAGTACTTC. The chain employs TRBV7-9 and TRBJ2-7, with TRBD2 as a possible D gene (6 bases). The CDR3 length is 14 residues. Trimming left V 5 bases short and J 6 bases short, with 17 bases between. Germline-derived CDR1 and CDR2 are SEHNR and FQNEAQ (reference sequence). Using reference TRBV7-9 and TRBJ2-7 for the parts outside the CDR3, the full variable domain is DTGVSQNPRHKITKRGQNVTFRCDPISEHNRLYWYRQTLGQGPEFLTYFQNEAQLEKSRLLSDRFSAERPKGSFSTLEIQRTEQGDSAMYLCASSHRDFSIEQYFGPGTRLTVT.

The chain has TRBV15 and TRBJ2-2; D might be TRBD2 (5 bases). This CDR3 contains 13 residues. Germline V gene data show CDR1 as LNHNV and CDR2 as YYDKDF (reference sequence). V was trimmed by 5 bases and J by 6 bases, leaving 10 bases between them. The CDR3 DNA is TGTGCCACCAGCCGAACAGCGGCCGGGGAGCTGTTTTTT. Protein product: CATSRTAAGELFF. The full variable domain, with the rest looked up from reference TRBV15 and TRBJ2-2, is DAMVIQNPRYQVTQFGKPVTLSCSQTLNHNVMYWYQQKSSQAPKLLFHYYDKDFNNEADTPDNFQSRRPNTSFCFLDIRSPGLGDTAMYLCATSRTAAGELFFGEGSRLTVL.

The rearrangement uses TRBV25-1 and TRBJ2-3; maybe TRBD2 (5 bases). Germline V CDR1 and CDR2: MGHDK, SYGVNS. The CDR3 consists of 13 residues. The V end lost 4 bases, the J end lost 5 bases, and 10 bases lay between the germline ends. This chain's CDR3 is CASSGLARDTQYF. CDR3 nucleotide sequence: TGTGCCAGCAGTGGTCTAGCTAGAGATACGCAGTATTTT.

CDR3 protein: CASSLASGGYSPLHF. The CDR3 nucleotides are TGCGCCAGCAGCTTGGCGTCAGGGGGTTATTCACCCCTCCACTTT. The gene calls are TRBV5-1 and TRBJ1-6, with TRBD1 matching over 7 bases. This CDR3 is 15 amino acids long. V lost 0 bases to trimming and J lost 8 bases; unmatched junction nucleotides: 5. CDR1 is SGHRS and CDR2 is YFSETQ in the germline V gene.

The rearrangement links TRBV7-9 to TRBJ1-3; a possible D gene is TRBD1 (5 bases). Germline CDR1 and CDR2: SEHNR and FQNEAQ (reference sequence). Trimming left V 5 bases short and J 0 bases short, with 11 bases between. The CDR3 extends over 15 amino acids. The CDR3 DNA reads as TGTGCCAGCAGCCCAGCAGGGTACTCTGGAAACACCATATATTTT. Translating gives CASSPAGYSGNTIYF.

The chain has TRBV6-4 and TRBJ1-1; D is uncertain. CDR1 and CDR2 from the germline V gene are MRHNA and SNTAGT. Trimming pared 3 bases from V and 5 bases from J, leaving 10 bases between. This CDR3 contains 13 residues. The CDR3 DNA reads TGTGCCAGCAGTGAGGCAGTAAAAACTGAAGCTTTCTTT. It codes for CASSEAVKTEAFF.

The chain couples TRBV2 to TRBJ1-6; the D is unclear. Per germline, CDR1 SNHLY and CDR2 FYNNEI. Trimming stripped 6 bases from V and 0 bases from J, with 9 bases between. The CDR3 contains 15 residues. The DNA for the CDR3 is TGTGCCAGCAGGGCGGCAGACTCCTATAATTCACCCCTCCACTTT. It encodes CASRAADSYNSPLHF.

The genes are TRBV6-4 and TRBJ2-3; possibly TRBD1 or TRBD2 for D (5 bases each). This CDR3 is built from 14 residues. The V end was cut by 3 bases, the J end by 2 bases, with 9 bases between. The germline CDR1 and CDR2 sequences are MRHNA and SNTAGT. Written as DNA, the CDR3 is TGTGCCAGCAGTGAAACGGGGCCCACAGATACGCAGTATTTT. Its protein product is CASSETGPTDTQYF.

The chain uses TRBV28 and TRBJ2-1; TRBD2 aligns across 14 bases. V shed 7 bases and J 4 bases; nucleotides not matched to a gene: 9. The CDR3 consists of 17 residues. The V gene's germline CDR1 is MDHEN and CDR2 SYDVKM. CDR3 protein: CASISGTSGSVYNEQFF. Written as DNA, the CDR3 is TGTGCCAGCATATCCGGGACTAGCGGGAGTGTGTACAATGAGCAGTTCTTC.

This chain connects TRBV4-3 to TRBJ2-2, with D possibly being TRBD1 (5 bases). The CDR3 loop spans 16 amino acids. Trimming took 0 bases from V and 4 from J, leaving 12 bases between them. Germline V gene data show CDR1 as LGHNA and CDR2 as YSLEER. DNA for the CDR3: TGCGCCAGCAGCCAAGAAGGGGTCGGTTTCACCGGGGAGCTGTTTTTT. Amino acid sequence: CASSQEGVGFTGELFF.

This rearrangement joins TRBV10-3 to TRBJ2-2, with 9 bases fitting TRBD1. The CDR3 is 13 residues long. V gave up 10 bases and J gave up 3 bases; unmatched junction bases: 3. Germline V gene data show CDR1 as ENHRY and CDR2 as SYGVKD. The CDR3 sequence: CATRDRDTGELFF. The CDR3, as DNA: TGTGCCACCCGGGACAGGGACACCGGGGAGCTGTTTTTT.

The genes are TRBV4-1 and TRBJ2-6; D is uncertain. CDR1 and CDR2 from the germline V gene are MGHRA and YSYEKL. This CDR3 spans 14 amino acids. V was pared by 4 bases and J by 0 bases, with 4 bases between. CDR3 protein: CASSRDSGANVLTF. The CDR3 nucleotides are TGCGCCAGCAGCCGAGACTCTGGGGCCAACGTCCTGACTTTC.

A remark on this clone: A read error may account for a junction end that differs from germline. The rearrangement links TRBV30 to TRBJ2-7; 7 bases are shared with TRBD1. Per germline, CDR1 GTSNPN and CDR2 SVGIG (reference sequence). There are 13 residues in the CDR3. The DNA of the CDR3 is TGTGCCTGGAGGGGGCCCGACAGGGTCGAGGTGGACTTC. Translated: CAWRGPDRVEVDF.

The CDR3 sequence is CASSPGTGGGRGTQYF. The CDR3 DNA sequence: TGTGCCAGCAGCCCAGGTACCGGGGGGGGCCGGGGTACGCAGTATTTT. V and J are TRBV7-6 and TRBJ2-3; TRBD2 matches 8 bases. This CDR3 spans 16 amino acids. Germline V CDR1 and CDR2: SGHVS, FNYEAQ. Trimming cost V 5 bases and J 8 bases; bases outside gene matches: 15.

The rearrangement uses TRBV9 and TRBJ1-1; no clear D. The CDR3 contains 14 residues. V was cut by 0 bases and J by 11 bases, with 17 bases left in between. The germline CDR1 and CDR2 sequences are SGDLS and YYNGEE. The chain's CDR3 is CASSVVPEPKEAFF. DNA of the CDR3: TGTGCCAGCAGCGTAGTACCGGAACCCAAGGAGGCTTTCTTT.

This clone appeared once. The V gene is TRBV18, the J gene TRBJ2-7, with 9 bases fitting TRBD2. The V gene's germline CDR1 is KGHSH and CDR2 LQKENI. Trimming removed 6 bases from V and 2 bases from J; junction bases left unmatched: 17. The CDR3 length is 18 residues. In DNA form, the CDR3 reads TGTGCCAGCTCCCCCCGGGGTAGCGGGAGTATTAGGGCCTACGAGCAGTACTTC. Translating it yields CASSPRGSGSIRAYEQYF.

The V gene is TRBV6-6, the J gene TRBJ2-4; TRBD1 or TRBD2 may be the D gene (6 bases each). The CDR3 extends over 14 amino acids. CDR1 and CDR2 from the germline V gene are MNHNY and SVGAGI (reference sequence). Deletions cut 6 bases from V and 4 bases from J, with 13 bases between. In DNA form, the CDR3 reads TGTGCCAGCAGCCACCGGGGGCCAAAAAACATTCAGTACTTC. Amino acid sequence: CASSHRGPKNIQYF.

V and J are TRBV6-5 and TRBJ2-3; 9 nucleotides agree with TRBD2. Trimming removed 7 bases from V and 4 bases from J; junction bases left unmatched: 9. The germline gives CDR1 MNHEY, CDR2 SVGAGI. The CDR3 extends over 15 amino acids. CDR3 sequence (DNA): TGTGCCAGCAAGCAGCGGGGGGCGGGTGCAGATACGCAGTATTTT. Protein product: CASKQRGAGADTQYF.

The genes are TRBV4-1 and TRBJ1-2; 10 bases are a match to TRBD1. Germline CDR1 MGHRA, CDR2 YSYEKL. Trimming removed 3 bases from V and 3 bases from J; junction bases left unmatched: 7. The CDR3 has 16 amino acids. The CDR3 DNA reads as TGCGCCAGCAGCCAGAGGTTGGACAGGGGGGACTATGGCTACACCTTC. Its protein product is CASSQRLDRGDYGYTF.

The chain is built from TRBV2 and TRBJ2-7; D is perhaps TRBD1 (6 bases). Trimming pared 6 bases from V and 6 bases from J, leaving 9 bases between. There are 11 residues in the CDR3. CDR1 SNHLY and CDR2 FYNNEI come from the germline V gene. CDR3 in amino acids: CASRQGIEQYF. CDR3 nucleotides: TGTGCCAGCAGACAGGGAATCGAGCAGTACTTC.

This sequence joins TRBV18 and TRBJ2-7; perhaps D is TRBD1 or TRBD2 (5 bases each). Germline loops: CDR1 KGHSH, CDR2 LQKENI. Deletions cut 2 bases from V and 0 bases from J, with 8 bases between. The CDR3 consists of 14 residues. The CDR3 loop is CASSPEGLSYEQYF. The DNA for the CDR3 is TGTGCCAGCTCACCAGAGGGGCTCTCCTACGAGCAGTACTTC.

In DNA form, the CDR3 reads TGTGCCAGCAGCTCCCCGGCCTCTGGAAACACCATATATTTT. It codes for CASSSPASGNTIYF. The chain couples TRBV7-2 to TRBJ1-3; D is unresolved. The CDR3 totals 14 residues. Germline CDR1 SGHTA, CDR2 FQGNSA. V gave up 4 bases and J gave up 0 bases, with 7 bases separating them.